This T cell receptor (beta chain) appears in the sequencing data of a study of glioma-infiltrating T cells after dendritic cell vaccination. Time point meaning: after dendritic cell vaccination, including at tumor progression/relapse. The method was immunoSEQ multiplex PCR; TCRdb's version includes in-frame clones alone and lacks a portion of them. The data contain roughly 60,000 clones, around 85% of them singletons. Germline CDR1 reads MGHDK; CDR2 reads SYGVNS. The CDR3 is 14 residues long. The trim removed 6 bases at V and 3 bases at J, leaving 4 bases unmatched. Source: blood, taken after dendritic cell vaccination. The origin of this receptor is a human donor with glioblastoma. The rearrangement joins TRBV25-1 to TRBJ2-3, with TRBD1 identical over 9 bases. The CDR3 DNA follows: TGTGCCAGCAGCGACAGGGGGGTGACAGATACGCAGTATTTT. It yields the protein CASSDRGVTDTQYF.